This T cell receptor beta chain is drawn from a study of Ad26.COV2.S vaccination and SARS-CoV-2 variants. As for the study in general: The donor belonged to the COV1001 Ad26.COV2.S trial arm.

This sample's treatment: 15 to 20 received Ad26.COV2.S at low or high dose, single or two shots; several received placebo; per-sample allocation not given. All samples were drawn on day 63, counting from the first vaccine or placebo injection. Repertoires were generated with immunoSEQ multiplex PCR, while TCRdb's copy carries only in-frame clones and drops some. This sample has approximately 420,000 clones, with about 85% found just once. There are 13 residues in the CDR3. The V end lost 1 base, the J end lost 5 bases, and 8 bases lay between the germline ends. This sample comprised peripheral blood, obtained in a trial of Ad26.COV2.S vaccine versus placebo. The source is a person between 18 and 60 years old who received the Ad26.COV2.S COVID-19 vaccine or a placebo. The V call is TRBV12-3 or TRBV12-4, the J call TRBJ1-1; D ambiguous. The CDR3 loop is CASSLGVRTEAFF. The CDR3 DNA reads TGTGCCAGCAGTTTAGGGGTGAGGACTGAAGCTTTCTTT.